This T cell receptor beta chain was obtained from a study of blood T cell repertoires in COVID-19. Turning to the study itself: T cells, B-cell-depleted T cells, or PBMCs provided the cDNA or gDNA that served as material.

The data were produced by immunoSEQ multiplex PCR, yet TCRdb's version contains in-frame clones alone and is incomplete. The sample carries about 160,000 clones, about four fifths recorded once. The V gene's germline CDR1 is MNHEY and CDR2 SMNVEV (reference sequence). This CDR3 has 17 residues. V lost 6 bases and J lost 2; bases outside the gene matches: 14. The sequencing input was peripheral blood. This chain connects TRBV27 to TRBJ2-7, with 9 bases matching TRBD2. The sequence was obtained from a woman of 80 years or more with active or convalescent COVID-19. The CDR3 spells CASSPVRVAGVPYEQYF. In DNA, the CDR3 is TGTGCCAGCAGCCCAGTCCGCGTAGCGGGAGTCCCCTACGAGCAGTACTTC.